This TCR beta chain appears in the sequencing data of a study of T cells after posttransplantation cyclophosphamide. Details on this clone: The antigen is not known.

Sampled 1 year posttransplant, controls received myeloablative marrow transplants, methotrexate and a calcineurin inhibitor. Findings and caveats of the study: Later blood repertoires were often dominated by clones from the donor CD8+ memory compartment.

Some clones are missing from TCRdb's copy, which holds only in-frame ones; the method was immunoSEQ multiplex PCR. Among some 21,000 clones listed, 85% to 90% were seen once. V dropped 0 bases and J dropped 6 bases, with 7 bases sitting between them. The germline V gene encodes CDR1 SGDLS and CDR2 YYNGEE. The CDR3 runs to 14 residues. The rearrangement uses TRBV9 and TRBJ1-6; D is unclear. Sequenced here: PBMCs, sampled less than 400 days after allogeneic stem cell transplant with calcineurin inhibitor and methotrexate. The receptor was isolated from a female patient in her thirties or forties who received an allogeneic stem cell transplant from an unrelated donor, was CMV-positive, and had acute and chronic GVHD. Some T cells may be provided by the graft donor. The CDR3 region is CASSVGSSNSPLHF. CDR3 DNA: TGTGCCAGCAGCGTAGGTAGTAGTAATTCACCCCTCCACTTT.